This T cell receptor (beta chain) emerged from a study of T cells in Graves' hyperthyroidism and ophthalmopathy. Overall study results and limits: In validation, the model predicted ophthalmopathy. These predictions came a median roughly seven months before onset.

This clonotype was observed many times. Antigen: not known. Patients were excluded for uncontrolled infection, other autoimmune disease, pregnancy or lactation. Together with thyroid ultrasound, orbital computed tomography, serum thyroxine and TRAb, clinical symptoms were used for diagnoses. There are 15 residues in the CDR3. Trimming took 5 bases from V and 4 from J; bases not matched to a gene: 4. Germline V gene sequence: CDR1 MDHEN, CDR2 SYDVKM. TCR beta CDR3 region amplification was performed from RNA transcripts. During a first-round RT-PCR of the TCR CDR3, the HTBI primer set was used. TCRdb called the multiplex PCR reads again in MiXCR, with one record for every CDR3 protein. The profile shows hundreds of thousands of distinct CDR3 sequences, less than 20% of them singletons.

The receptor's source is a woman younger than 30 with Graves' ophthalmopathy. Sequenced input: blood. The rearrangement links TRBV28 to TRBJ2-6; TRBD1 agrees at 8 bases. CDR3 bases: TGTGCCAGCAGTCGGACAGGGTTCGGGGCCAACGTCCTGACTTTC. Translating gives CASSRTGFGANVLTF.